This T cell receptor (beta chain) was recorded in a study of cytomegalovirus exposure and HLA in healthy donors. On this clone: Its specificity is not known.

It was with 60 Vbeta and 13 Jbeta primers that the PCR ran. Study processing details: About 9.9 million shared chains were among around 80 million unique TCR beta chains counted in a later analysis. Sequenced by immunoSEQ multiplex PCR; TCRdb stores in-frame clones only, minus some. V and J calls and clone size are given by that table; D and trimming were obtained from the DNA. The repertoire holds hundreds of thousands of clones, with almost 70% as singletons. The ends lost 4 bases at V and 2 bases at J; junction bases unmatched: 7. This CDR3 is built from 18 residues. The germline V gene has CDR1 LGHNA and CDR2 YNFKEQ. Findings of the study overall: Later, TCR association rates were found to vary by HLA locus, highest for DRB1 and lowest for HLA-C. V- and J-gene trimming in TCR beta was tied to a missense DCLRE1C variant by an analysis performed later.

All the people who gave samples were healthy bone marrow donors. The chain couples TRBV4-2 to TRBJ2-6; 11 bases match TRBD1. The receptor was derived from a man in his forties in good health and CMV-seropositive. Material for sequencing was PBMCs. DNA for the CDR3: TGTGCCAGCAGCCCCGGACAGGGGGCAGCGGCTGGGGCCAACGTCCTGACTTTC. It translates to CASSPGQGAAAGANVLTF.